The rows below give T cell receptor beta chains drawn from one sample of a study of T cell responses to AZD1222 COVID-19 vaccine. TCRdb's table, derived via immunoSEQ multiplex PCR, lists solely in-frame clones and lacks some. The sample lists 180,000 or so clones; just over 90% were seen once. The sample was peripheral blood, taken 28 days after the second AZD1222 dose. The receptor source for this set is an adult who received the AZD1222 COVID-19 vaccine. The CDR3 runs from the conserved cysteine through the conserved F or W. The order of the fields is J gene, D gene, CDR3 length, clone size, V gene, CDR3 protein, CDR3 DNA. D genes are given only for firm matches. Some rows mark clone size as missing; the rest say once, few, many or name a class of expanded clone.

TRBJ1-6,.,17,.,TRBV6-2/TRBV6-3,CASSRDGPSVEDSPLHF,TGTGCCAGCAGCCGCGACGGGCCGAGCGTGGAGGATTCACCCCTCCACTTT
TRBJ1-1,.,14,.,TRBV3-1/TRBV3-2,CASSQEGGTKEAFF,TGTGCCAGCAGCCAAGAAGGGGGGACAAAAGAAGCTTTCTTT
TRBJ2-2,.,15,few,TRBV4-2,CASSQDFGGTGELFF,TGTGCCAGCAGCCAAGATTTCGGGGGCACCGGGGAGCTGTTTTTT
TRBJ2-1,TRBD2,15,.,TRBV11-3,CASSLASGGYNEQFF,TGTGCCAGCAGCTTAGCTAGCGGGGGCTACAATGAGCAGTTCTTC
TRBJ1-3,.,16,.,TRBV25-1,CASSELGVRTGNTIYF,TGTGCCAGCAGTGAATTGGGGGTGCGCACCGGAAACACCATATATTTT
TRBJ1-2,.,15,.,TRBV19,CASSIRWETNYGYTF,TGTGCCAGTAGTATCAGGTGGGAGACTAACTATGGCTACACCTTC
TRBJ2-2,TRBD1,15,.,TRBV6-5,CASSYPTGGAGELFF,TGTGCCAGCAGTTACCCGACAGGGGGGGCCGGGGAGCTGTTTTTT
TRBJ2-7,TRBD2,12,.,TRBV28,CASTGLYYEQYF,TGTGCCAGCACGGGACTATACTACGAGCAGTACTTC
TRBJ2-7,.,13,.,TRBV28,CASLETGSYEQYF,TGTGCCAGCCTTGAAACGGGCTCCTACGAGCAGTACTTC
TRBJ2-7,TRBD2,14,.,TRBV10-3,CAISLGLDTYEQYF,TGTGCCATCAGCCTGGGACTAGACACCTACGAGCAGTACTTC
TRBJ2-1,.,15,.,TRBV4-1,CASSQEGPLYNEQFF,TGCGCCAGCAGCCAAGAGGGTCCTCTATACAATGAGCAGTTCTTC
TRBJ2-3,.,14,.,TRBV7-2,CASSLGSFTDTQYF,TGTGCCAGCAGCTTAGGTAGCTTCACAGATACGCAGTATTTT
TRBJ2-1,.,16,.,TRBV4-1,CASSQDRTGAYNEQFF,TGCGCCAGCAGCCAAGACCGGACTGGAGCCTACAATGAGCAGTTCTTC
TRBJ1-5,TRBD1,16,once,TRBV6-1,CASSEGQPRSNQPQHF,TGTGCCAGCAGTGAGGGACAGCCGAGGAGCAATCAGCCCCAGCATTTT
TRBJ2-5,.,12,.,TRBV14,CASSQVGGTQYF,TGTGCCAGCAGCCAAGTCGGGGGGACCCAGTACTTC
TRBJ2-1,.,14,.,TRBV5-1,CASSPGLLYNEQFF,TGCGCCAGCAGCCCGGGACTCCTCTACAATGAGCAGTTCTTC
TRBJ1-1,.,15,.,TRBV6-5,CASSYSTGQNTEAFF,TGTGCCAGCAGTTACTCGACGGGACAGAACACTGAAGCTTTCTTT
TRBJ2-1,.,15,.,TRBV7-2,CASSLNSGSYNEQFF,TGTGCCAGCAGCTTAAACAGCGGAAGCTACAATGAGCAGTTCTTC
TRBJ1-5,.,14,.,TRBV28,CASRKVSGERPQHF,TGTGCCAGCAGGAAAGTTAGCGGGGAACGGCCCCAGCATTTT
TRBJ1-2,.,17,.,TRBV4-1,CASSPSGPDNINYGYTF,TGCGCCAGCAGCCCCTCCGGTCCAGACAACATTAACTATGGCTACACCTTC
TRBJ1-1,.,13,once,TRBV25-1,CASRSGRNTEAFF,TGTGCCAGCAGGTCAGGGAGGAACACTGAAGCTTTCTTT
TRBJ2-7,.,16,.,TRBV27,CASSLPPGDEGYEQYF,TGTGCCAGCAGTTTACCCCCTGGGGACGAGGGCTACGAGCAGTACTTC
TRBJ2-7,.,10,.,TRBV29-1,CSAYRDEQYF,TGCAGCGCCTACAGGGATGAGCAGTACTTC
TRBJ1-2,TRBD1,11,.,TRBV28,CASSGPTGYTF,TGTGCCAGCAGTGGCCCGACAGGGTACACCTTC
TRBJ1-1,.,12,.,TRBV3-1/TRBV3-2,CASSQDHTEAFF,TGTGCCAGCAGCCAAGACCACACTGAAGCTTTCTTT
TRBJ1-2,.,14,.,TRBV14,CASSQVLGSHGYTF,TGTGCCAGCAGCCAAGTCCTGGGATCCCATGGCTACACCTTC
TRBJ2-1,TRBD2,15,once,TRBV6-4,CASSALAGGQNEQFF,TGTGCCAGCAGTGCCTTAGCGGGGGGGCAGAATGAGCAGTTCTTC